This T cell receptor (beta chain) was identified in a study of shared clonotypes between healthy human individuals. Looking at the study overall: Donors were a couple of women and a few men aged 18 to 49.

The study ran the assay at deep level. Per the study methods: Junction-only immunoSEQ sequences carried no quality scores, so filtering differed. Assay: immunoSEQ multiplex PCR; the TCRdb copy retains only in-frame clones and omits some. V, J and clone size are taken as reported in that table, and D and trimming were inferred from the DNA itself. The profile shows around 1.4 million clones, approximately 98.5% of them singletons. A remark on this clone: Its antigen remains unidentified.

This CDR3 contains 15 residues. V lost 0 bases and J 3 bases, leaving 10 bases between the germline ends. CDR1 and CDR2 (germline): SGHNT, YYREEE (reference sequence). The study's findings and limits: As a rule, naive subsets had a larger estimated richness than memory subsets.

Sequenced material: naive CD4+ T cells sorted from blood. Noted subset: CD45RA+ positively selected. The receptor's source is a man younger than 40 in good health. V is TRBV5-4 and J is TRBJ2-1; D is unresolved. Here the CDR3 reads CASSLGGSRYNEQFF. The CDR3 nucleotides read TGTGCCAGCAGCTTGGGGGGATCCCGCTACAATGAGCAGTTCTTC.